This T cell receptor (beta chain) was observed in a study of metastatic and nonmetastatic thyroid tumors. On the study more broadly: For malignant and benign thyroid patients, tumor or nodule tissue and blood were the sources whose repertoires were compared. Study findings and constraints: It was reportedly found that TCR beta diversity was significantly higher in malignant thyroid tumors than in benign nodules, a difference seen in both blood and tumor samples.

Treatment of any kind had been given to no patient before thyroid surgery. The CDR3 has 19 residues. Germline lookup yields CDR1 SGHDT and CDR2 YYEEEE. V was cut by 7 bases and J by 5 bases, with 34 bases left in between. This clone was counted many times. Antigen: not known. Authors' processing steps: The distant-metastasis classifier for papillary thyroid cancer was built from CDR3 differences across clinicopathological groups. TCRdb re-called clones from the PCR reads using MiXCR. The V and J calls reflect TCRdb's pipeline rather than the authors' work. The sample has under 15,000 clones, 9% to 14% seen once.

The TCR originated in a female donor with papillary thyroid cancer or a benign thyroid nodule (not recorded which). Some clones in this sample may be carry-over from other donors' samples. Input material: blood. The chain joins TRBV5-6 to TRBJ2-7; D possibly uses TRBD1 or TRBD2 (6 bases each). CDR3 sequence reads: CASRHSSGGPITGGDEQYF. CDR3 bases: TGTGCCAGCCGCCATTCAAGTGGGGGGCCAATTACGGGCGGCGACGAGCAGTACTTC.